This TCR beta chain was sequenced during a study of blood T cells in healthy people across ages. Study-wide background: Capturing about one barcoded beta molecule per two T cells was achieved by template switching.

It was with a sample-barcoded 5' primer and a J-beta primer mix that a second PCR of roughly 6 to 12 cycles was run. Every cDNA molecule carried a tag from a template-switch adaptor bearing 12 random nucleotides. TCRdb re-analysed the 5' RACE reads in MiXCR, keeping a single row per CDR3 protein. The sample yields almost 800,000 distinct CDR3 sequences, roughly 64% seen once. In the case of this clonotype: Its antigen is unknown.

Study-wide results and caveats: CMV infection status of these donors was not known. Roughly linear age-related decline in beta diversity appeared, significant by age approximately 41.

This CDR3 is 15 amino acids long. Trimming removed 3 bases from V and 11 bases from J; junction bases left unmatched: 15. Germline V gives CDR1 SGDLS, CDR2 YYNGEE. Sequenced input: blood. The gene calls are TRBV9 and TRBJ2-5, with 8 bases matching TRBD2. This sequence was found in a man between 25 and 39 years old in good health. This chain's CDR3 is CASSATTGGYNEQYF. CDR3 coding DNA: TGTGCCAGCAGCGCGACCACGGGAGGGTACAATGAGCAGTACTTC.